A single sample gave rise to the 25 T cell receptor beta chains below, sequenced in a study of cytomegalovirus exposure and HLA in healthy donors. The PCR ran on 60 Vbeta and 13 Jbeta primers. The table came from immunoSEQ multiplex PCR; TCRdb's copy has only in-frame clones and leaves some out. The sample holds nearly 300,000 clones, just over 85% seen once. Sequenced material: PBMCs. The receptors derive from a man aged 35 to 55 in good health and CMV-seropositive.

The CDR3: CASSQQTGTGANVLTF. For the CDR3, the DNA is TGTGCCAGCTCACAACAGACAGGGACTGGGGCCAACGTCCTGACTTTC. V and J are TRBV18 and TRBJ2-6; 7 positions agree with TRBD1. This CDR3 comprises 16 residues. Per germline, CDR1 KGHSH and CDR2 LQKENI. V lost 4 bases, J lost 2 bases, and 5 bases stayed unmatched.

The V and J genes are TRBV18 and TRBJ2-7; D unresolved. V was cut by 0 bases and J by 5 bases, with 11 bases left in between. CDR1 is KGHSH and CDR2 is LQKENI in the germline V gene. CDR3 size: 14 residues. This CDR3 is CASSPPEQPDEQYF. CDR3 coding DNA: TGTGCCAGCTCACCACCGGAACAGCCCGACGAGCAGTACTTC.

In DNA, the CDR3 is TGTGCCAGTACAGGACAGGGTAATAACTATGGCTACACCTTC. It translates to CASTGQGNNYGYTF. The V call is TRBV19, the J call TRBJ1-2; 8 positions match TRBD1. From germline, CDR1 is LNHDA and CDR2 SQIVND (reference sequence). The CDR3 runs to 14 residues. V was clipped by 7 bases and J by 1 base; unmatched bases: 5.

The CDR3 DNA follows: TGTGCCAGCAGTGGGGAGGGCGGGGGCACTGAAGCTTTCTTT. It is translated as CASSGEGGGTEAFF. The chain joins TRBV2 to TRBJ1-1, with a tentative D call TRBD1 (5 bases). V lost 4 bases to trimming and J lost 4 bases, with 13 bases between them. Germline CDR1 is SNHLY and CDR2 is FYNNEI. The CDR3 consists of 14 residues.

This chain links TRBV29-1 with TRBJ1-1, with 7 bases lining up with TRBD1. Per germline, CDR1 SQVTM and CDR2 ANQGSEA. This CDR3 spans 11 amino acids. The trim removed 7 bases at V and 7 bases at J, leaving 6 bases unmatched. CDR3 in amino acids: CSGGTALEAFF. The CDR3 region has the DNA TGCAGCGGAGGGACAGCGCTTGAAGCTTTCTTT.

In this sample, this clone turned up once. CDR3 nucleotide sequence: TGTGCCAGCAGTTCCCACGGGGGGCATCAGCCCCAGCATTTT. Protein sequence: CASSSHGGHQPQHF. This chain uses TRBV27 with TRBJ1-5; possibly TRBD1 for D (6 bases). Looked up from germline, CDR1 is MNHEY and CDR2 is SMNVEV (reference sequence). V was cut by 4 bases and J by 5 bases, with 12 bases left in between. This CDR3 is built from 14 residues.

This clone came up once. In the same sample, other DNA sequences code for this CDR3. The chain is built from TRBV9 and TRBJ2-2; 12 bases are a match to TRBD2. Germline V lookup: CDR1 SGDLS, CDR2 YYNGEE. V lost 2 bases, J lost 5 bases, and 4 bases stayed unmatched. CDR3 length equals 16 residues. CDR3 coding DNA: TGTGCCAGCAGCGTGACTAGCGGGAGTGGAACCGGGGAGCTGTTTTTT. Amino acids: CASSVTSGSGTGELFF. The whole variable domain, filled in from reference TRBV9 and TRBJ2-2, reads DSGVTQTPKHLITATGQRVTLRCSPRSGDLSVYWYQQSLDQGLQFLIQYYNGEERAKGNILERFSAQQFPDLHSELNLSSLELGDSALYFCASSVTSGSGTGELFFGEGSRLTVL.

This chain connects TRBV10-2 to TRBJ1-2, with TRBD1 as a possible D gene (6 bases). The CDR3 covers 12 residues. V gave up 8 bases and J gave up 7 bases, with 14 bases separating them. Germline CDR1 WSHSY, CDR2 SAAADI. CDR3 bases: TGCGCCAGCGTGGGCCCCAGGGGTGGCTACACCTTC. It yields the protein CASVGPRGGYTF.

The rearrangement uses TRBV4-3 and TRBJ2-5; 12 nucleotides align to TRBD2. Germline V gene sequence: CDR1 LGHNA, CDR2 YSLEER. After removal of 0 bases from V and 4 bases from J, the junction contained 9 bases not matched to a gene. The CDR3 has 18 amino acids. The CDR3 here is CASSQEASGRAVGETQYF. DNA for the CDR3: TGCGCCAGCAGCCAAGAGGCTAGCGGGAGGGCCGTCGGAGAGACCCAGTACTTC.

The rearrangement uses TRBV7-6 and TRBJ2-2; 13 nucleotides line up with TRBD2. This CDR3 spans 16 amino acids. The J segment lost 4 bases and the V segment lost 5 bases, leaving 4 bases of the junction unmatched. Germline values: CDR1 SGHVS, CDR2 FNYEAQ. For the CDR3, the DNA is TGTGCCAGCAGCGTAGGACTAGCGGGAGTCACCGGGGAGCTGTTTTTT. This sequence encodes CASSVGLAGVTGELFF.

With respect to this clone: At the DNA level, this CDR3 is encoded by other sequences in the same sample as well. The genes are TRBV6-5 and TRBJ1-3; D is possibly TRBD1 (5 bases). The CDR3 loop spans 16 amino acids. Germline V gives CDR1 MNHEY, CDR2 SVGAGI. V lost 0 bases, J lost 0 bases, and 9 bases lay in between. Here the CDR3 reads CASSYSAGPSGNTIYF. The CDR3, as DNA: TGTGCCAGCAGTTACTCTGCAGGGCCCTCTGGAAACACCATATATTTT.

The chain couples TRBV4-1 to TRBJ1-1, with D perhaps TRBD1 (6 bases). This CDR3 is 14 amino acids long. V lost 4 bases and J 5 bases, leaving 14 bases between the germline ends. Germline CDR1 and CDR2: MGHRA and YSYEKL. CDR3 region: CASSPGQWDTEAFF. CDR3 nucleotide sequence: TGCGCCAGCAGCCCCGGACAGTGGGATACTGAAGCTTTCTTT.

This clone was seen more than once but under ten times. This chain links TRBV6-4 with TRBJ1-1, with D hard to call. The CDR3 covers 13 residues. Germline V gives CDR1 MRHNA, CDR2 SNTAGT. Trimming took 4 bases from V and 2 from J, leaving 8 bases between them. The CDR3 region is CASSVESNTEAFF. The CDR3 nucleotides are TGTGCCAGCAGTGTGGAGTCTAACACTGAAGCTTTCTTT.

The chain employs TRBV19 and TRBJ2-2, with D perhaps TRBD1 (5 bases). V lost 5 bases, J lost 0 bases, and 10 bases lay in between. Germline V gene sequence: CDR1 LNHDA, CDR2 SQIVND (reference sequence). This CDR3 comprises 15 residues. CDR3 nucleotides: TGTGCCAGTAGTCCGTGGACACCGAACACCGGGGAGCTGTTTTTT. This codes for CASSPWTPNTGELFF.

The rearrangement joins TRBV28 to TRBJ2-1, with 7 positions matching TRBD1. Per germline, CDR1 MDHEN and CDR2 SYDVKM. With V trimmed by 2 bases and J by 5 bases, 6 bases remained unmatched. There are 15 residues in the CDR3. The CDR3: CASSLSQGVHNEQFF. Here the CDR3 DNA reads TGTGCCAGCAGTTTAAGTCAGGGGGTCCACAATGAGCAGTTCTTC.

V usage is TRBV12-1 and J usage is TRBJ2-7; TRBD2 is the table's D call and was not checked against the DNA. TRBV12-1 represents a pseudogene. CDR3 length: 15 amino acids. As DNA, the CDR3 is TGTGCCAGCAGCCTGCCTAAGGGAGGAAGTTACGAGCAGTACTTC. This codes for CASSLPKGGSYEQYF.

This clone was seen only a few times. J is TRBJ1-1 and V is TRBV28; D gene unclear. Trimming stripped 3 bases from V and 0 bases from J, with 8 bases between. Germline CDR1 reads MDHEN; CDR2 reads SYDVKM. CDR3 length equals 14 residues. The DNA of the CDR3 is TGTGCCAGCAGTTTCAGGCTATTGAACACTGAAGCTTTCTTT. Its protein is CASSFRLLNTEAFF.

J is TRBJ2-3 and V is TRBV7-9; the match to TRBD2 covers 11 bases. Germline CDR1 reads SEHNR; CDR2 reads FQNEAQ (reference sequence). The CDR3 sequence is 17 residues long. V trimming: 5 bases; J trimming: 5 bases; junction bases outside the gene matches: 12. CDR3 protein: CASSRGLAGSTIDTQYF. CDR3 bases: TGTGCCAGCAGCAGAGGACTAGCGGGTAGCACTATAGATACGCAGTATTTT.

The rearrangement uses TRBV5-4 and TRBJ2-2, with D possibly TRBD2 on 6 matching bases. Trimming left V 0 bases short and J 4 bases short, with 13 bases between. The CDR3 length is 16 residues. The V gene's germline CDR1 is SGHNT and CDR2 YYREEE (reference sequence). CDR3 coding DNA: TGTGCCAGCAGCTTGGGGTCTATGCGGGGCACCGGGGAGCTGTTTTTT. Translated, it gives CASSLGSMRGTGELFF.

V gene TRBV9 combines with J gene TRBJ2-6; 7 bases fit TRBD1. This CDR3 is built from 18 residues. V lost 0 bases, J lost 0 bases, and 6 bases stayed unmatched. The germline CDR1 and CDR2 sequences are SGDLS and YYNGEE. The CDR3 nucleotides read TGTGCCAGCAGCGTAGCTGGACAGGCCTCCTCTGGGGCCAACGTCCTGACTTTC. Its translation: CASSVAGQASSGANVLTF.

The chain recombines TRBV9 with TRBJ2-1, with 13 bases that match TRBD2. V trimming: 3 bases; J trimming: 9 bases; junction bases outside the gene matches: 6. The CDR3 has 15 residues. From germline, CDR1 is SGDLS and CDR2 YYNGEE. Written as DNA, the CDR3 is TGTGCCAGCAGCGAACTAGCGGGAGGGCCTGGTGAGCAGTTCTTC. It translates to CASSELAGGPGEQFF.

The chain joins TRBV7-8 to TRBJ1-5; maybe TRBD1 (6 bases). Trimming left V 4 bases short and J 0 bases short, with 10 bases between. CDR3 length equals 15 residues. CDR1 is SGHVS, CDR2 FQNEAQ, per germline. The CDR3 reads CASSSDSYSNQPQHF. The CDR3 bases are TGTGCCAGCAGCTCGGACAGTTATAGCAATCAGCCCCAGCATTTT.

V usage is TRBV9 and J usage is TRBJ1-1; weak D call: TRBD1 (6 bases). Trimming removed 3 bases at V and 3 bases at J, with 15 bases between. CDR1 SGDLS and CDR2 YYNGEE come from the germline V gene. CDR3 size: 15 residues. The CDR3 loop reads CASSGSGTSDTEAFF. Written as DNA, the CDR3 is TGTGCCAGCAGCGGATCCGGGACATCCGACACTGAAGCTTTCTTT.

The V and J genes are TRBV19 and TRBJ1-1; 8 bases fit TRBD1. Per germline, CDR1 LNHDA and CDR2 SQIVND (reference sequence). V was pared by 5 bases and J by 0 bases, with 5 bases of the junction left unmatched. The CDR3 contains 15 residues. DNA for the CDR3: TGTGCCAGTAGTTGGGACAGGAAGATGAACACTGAAGCTTTCTTT. This encodes CASSWDRKMNTEAFF.

The J gene is TRBJ1-4, the V gene TRBV28; 7 bases are a match to TRBD1. After removal of 3 bases from V and 7 bases from J, the junction contained 5 bases not matched to a gene. The V gene's germline CDR1 is MDHEN and CDR2 SYDVKM. The CDR3 covers 14 residues. The CDR3 DNA is TGTGCCAGCAGTTTCGGCAGGGGGGCTGAAAAACTGTTTTTT. It encodes CASSFGRGAEKLFF.